The clone carrying this T cell receptor (beta chain) was observed a handful of times. The antigen is unknown. The study enrolled ophthalmopathy donors with moderate-to-severe activity, CAS ≥3, NOSPECS ≥4 and duration under 3 months. Clinical symptoms, serum thyroxine, TRAb, thyroid ultrasound and orbital computed tomography were relied on for diagnosis. This specimen comes from a study of Graves' ophthalmopathy and Graves' hyperthyroidism. Study-wide results and limits: Blood repertoires reportedly contained most expanded thyroid clonotypes above 0.001 frequency. Using 13 signatures, a model distinguished ophthalmopathy from stable hyperthyroidism, reaching 87.88% sensitivity and about 81% specificity.

From RNA, the CDR3 regions of TCR beta chains were amplified and sequenced. Amplification began with first-round RT-PCR using HTBI primers, then second-round multiplex PCR was performed. TCRdb used MiXCR to reprocess the multiplex PCR reads, holding one entry per CDR3 protein. The sample carries some 240,000 distinct CDR3 sequences, 45% recorded once. The CDR3 covers 14 residues. V was clipped by 5 bases and J by 10 bases; unmatched bases: 8. From germline, CDR1 is PRHDT and CDR2 FYEKMQ (reference sequence). The chain recombines TRBV13 with TRBJ1-6; 7 nucleotides line up with TRBD1. This clonotype originated in an adult man with Graves' ophthalmopathy. Sequencing was performed on peripheral blood. CDR3 DNA sequence: TGTGCCAGCAGCCTAAGCGGGACAGCATCACCCCTCCACTTT. This translates into CASSLSGTASPLHF.